This T cell receptor beta chain was captured in a study of regulatory T cells in long-lasting Graves disease. The TCR beta library used iRepertoire HTBI primers with Arm-PCR amplification of CDR3. TCRdb used MiXCR to reprocess the multiplex PCR reads, holding one entry per CDR3 protein. The sample has fewer than 550,000 distinct CDR3 sequences, around 15% seen once. Germline CDR1 and CDR2: SNHLY and FYNNEI. This CDR3 comprises 11 residues. Deletions cut 6 bases from V and 3 bases from J, with 3 bases between. The table lists this clonotype with many counts. Time point reported: newly diagnosed GD, antithyroid drugs for less than 3 months. After RNA was extracted from PBMCs, the TCR library was made from it. These data also featured in a second study, about T cells in Graves' hyperthyroidism and ophthalmopathy. This second study says: Graves' hyperthyroidism was deemed stable absent ophthalmopathy progression within 18 months.

The source is a woman aged 35-65 years with Graves disease. The specimen comprised peripheral blood mononuclear cells (PBMCs), sampled at new diagnosis, from a patient treated with antithyroid drugs. The rearrangement joins TRBV2 to TRBJ1-5; D call uncertain. DNA of the CDR3: TGTGCCAGCAGCGTCAATCAGCCCCAGCATTTT. This sequence encodes CASSVNQPQHF. Full variable domain (missing parts from reference TRBV2 and TRBJ1-5): EPEVTQTPSHQVTQMGQEVILRCVPISNHLYFYWYRQILGQKVEFLVSFYNNEISEKSEIFDDQFSVERPDGSNFTLKIRSTKLEDSAMYFCASSVNQPQHFGDGTRLSIL.